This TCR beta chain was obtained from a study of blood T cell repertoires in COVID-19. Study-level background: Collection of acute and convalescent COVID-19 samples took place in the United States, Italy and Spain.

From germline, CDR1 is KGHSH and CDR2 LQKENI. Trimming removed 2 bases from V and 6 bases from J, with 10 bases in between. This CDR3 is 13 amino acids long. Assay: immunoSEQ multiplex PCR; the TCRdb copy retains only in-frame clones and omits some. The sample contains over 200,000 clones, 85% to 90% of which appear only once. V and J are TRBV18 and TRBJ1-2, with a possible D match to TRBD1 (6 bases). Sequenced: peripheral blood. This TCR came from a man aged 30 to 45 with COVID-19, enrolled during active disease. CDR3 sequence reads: CASSPTGQDGYTF. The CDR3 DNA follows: TGTGCCAGCTCACCAACAGGGCAGGATGGCTACACCTTC.